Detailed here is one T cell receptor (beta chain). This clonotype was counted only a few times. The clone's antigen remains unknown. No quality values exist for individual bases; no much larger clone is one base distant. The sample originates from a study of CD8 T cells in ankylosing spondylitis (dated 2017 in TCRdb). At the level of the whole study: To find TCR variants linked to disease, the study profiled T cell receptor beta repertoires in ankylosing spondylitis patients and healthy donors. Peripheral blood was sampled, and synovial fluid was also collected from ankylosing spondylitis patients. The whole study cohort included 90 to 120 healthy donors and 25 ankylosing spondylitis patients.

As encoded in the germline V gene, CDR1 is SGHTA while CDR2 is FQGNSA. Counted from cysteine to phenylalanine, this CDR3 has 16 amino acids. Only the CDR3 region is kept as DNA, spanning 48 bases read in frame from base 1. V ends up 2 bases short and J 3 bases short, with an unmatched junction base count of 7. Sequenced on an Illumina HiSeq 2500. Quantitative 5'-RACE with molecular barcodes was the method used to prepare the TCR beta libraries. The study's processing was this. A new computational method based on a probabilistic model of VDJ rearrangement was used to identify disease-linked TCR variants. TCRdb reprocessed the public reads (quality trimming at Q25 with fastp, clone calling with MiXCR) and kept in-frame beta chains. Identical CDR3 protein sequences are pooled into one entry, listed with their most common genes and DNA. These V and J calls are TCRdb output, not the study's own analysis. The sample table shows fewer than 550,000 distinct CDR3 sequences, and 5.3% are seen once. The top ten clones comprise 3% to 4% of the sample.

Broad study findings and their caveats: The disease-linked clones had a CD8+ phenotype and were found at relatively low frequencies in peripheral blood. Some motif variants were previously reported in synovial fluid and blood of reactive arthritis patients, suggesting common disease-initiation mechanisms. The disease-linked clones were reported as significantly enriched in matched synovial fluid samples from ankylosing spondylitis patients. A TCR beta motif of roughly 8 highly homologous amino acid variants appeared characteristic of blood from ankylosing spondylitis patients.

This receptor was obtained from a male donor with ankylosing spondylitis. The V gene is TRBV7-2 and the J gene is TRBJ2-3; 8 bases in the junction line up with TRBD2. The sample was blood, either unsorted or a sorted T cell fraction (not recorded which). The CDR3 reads CASSLLGLGTTDTQYF. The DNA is TGTGCCAGCAGCTTACTGGGACTAGGGACAACAGATACGCAGTATTTT.